This entry lists 27 T cell receptor beta chains sequenced from one sample in a study of blood T cell repertoires in COVID-19. Produced via immunoSEQ multiplex PCR; TCRdb's table is partial and in-frame only. Of about 220,000 clones in the sample, 83% are singletons; the top ten hold roughly 8%. The sample comprised peripheral blood. The source of these receptors is a woman aged 45-65 years with acute or convalescent COVID-19.

J is TRBJ2-3 and V is TRBV3-1 (or the pseudogene TRBV3-2), with 10 bases fitting TRBD2. The V gene end was trimmed by 1 base and the J gene end by 2 bases; junction bases not matched to a gene: 6. The CDR3 covers 17 residues. Germline V gives CDR1 LGHDT, CDR2 YNNKEL (reference sequence). DNA for the CDR3: TGTGCCAGCAGCCAAGTTTCCCTAGCGGGGGTCACAGATACGCAGTATTTT. Residues: CASSQVSLAGVTDTQYF.

Remarks on this clone: The germline gene is not matched at one end of the junction; a read error may be the cause. J is TRBJ2-1 and V is TRBV5-6; TRBD2 aligns across 12 bases. The germline CDR1 and CDR2 sequences are SGHDT and YYEEEE. The CDR3 has 17 residues. CDR3 region: CASSLLGVGTSGFGELF. The CDR3 DNA sequence: TGTGCCAGCAGCTTGTTGGGTGTCGGGACTAGCGGGTTCGGGGAGCTCTTC.

This clone was detected a few times. The J gene is TRBJ1-4, the V gene TRBV7-9, with D hard to call. There are 14 residues in the CDR3. V lost 3 bases and J 3 bases, leaving 8 bases between the germline ends. The germline CDR1 and CDR2 sequences are SEHNR and FQNEAQ (reference sequence). CDR3 in DNA: TGTGCCAGCAGCTTGGACTTATCTAATGAAAAACTGTTTTTT. Residues: CASSLDLSNEKLFF.

This clone was recorded only once. The CDR3 sequence: CASSSGYTDTQYF. CDR3 sequence (DNA): TGTGCCAGTAGTAGCGGTTACACAGATACGCAGTATTTT. The chain recombines TRBV19 with TRBJ2-3; D is undetermined. V lost 4 bases and J lost 2, with 7 bases in between. Germline CDR1 reads LNHDA; CDR2 reads SQIVND (reference sequence). The CDR3 sequence is 13 residues long. Variable domain in full (rest from reference TRBV19 and TRBJ2-3): DGGITQSPKYLFRKEGQNVTLSCEQNLNHDAMYWYRQDPGQGLRLIYYSQIVNDFQKGDIAEGYSVSREKKESFPLTVTSAQKNPTAFYLCASSSGYTDTQYFGPGTRLTVL.

The chain has TRBV24-1 and TRBJ2-5; TRBD1 is a possible D gene (7 bases). This CDR3 is 16 amino acids long. Trimming shortened V by 3 bases and J by 5 bases, and 18 bases separated the two germline ends. Germline V lookup: CDR1 KGHDR, CDR2 SFDVKD. The CDR3 nucleotides are TGTGCCACCAGTGATACCAGGGGGGCTAGCCTGGAGACCCAGTACTTC. Translated: CATSDTRGASLETQYF.

The CDR3 loop is CASSPRWAGGSNTEAFF. CDR3 nucleotide sequence: TGCGCCAGCAGCCCGCGGTGGGCAGGGGGGTCCAACACTGAAGCTTTCTTT. The chain is built from TRBV5-1 and TRBJ1-1; 7 bases are a match to TRBD1. CDR3 length equals 17 residues. The V segment lost 4 bases and the J segment 2 bases; nucleotides outside the gene matches: 14. Germline V gene lookup returns CDR1 SGHRS and CDR2 YFSETQ.

In nucleotides, the CDR3 is TGTGCCAGCTACTCGCGCTCCTATAATTCACCCCTCCACTTT. This translates into CASYSRSYNSPLHF. The chain couples TRBV28 to TRBJ1-6; D is undetermined. In germline, CDR1 is MDHEN, CDR2 SYDVKM. Trimming pared 8 bases from V and 0 bases from J, leaving 8 bases between. The CDR3 has 14 amino acids.

CDR3: CASTGSSGNTIYF. CDR3 nucleotide sequence: TGTGCCAGCACGGGGAGCTCTGGAAACACCATATATTTT. The genes are TRBV6-5 and TRBJ1-3; no clear D. Germline CDR1 is MNHEY and CDR2 is SVGAGI. The CDR3 contains 13 residues. Trimming shortened V by 7 bases and J by 0 bases, and 7 bases separated the two germline ends.

The chain uses TRBV6-6 and TRBJ1-1; 7 bases fit TRBD1. The germline gives CDR1 MNHNY, CDR2 SVGAGI (reference sequence). CDR3 length equals 12 residues. V gave up 2 bases and J gave up 11 bases; unmatched junction bases: 5. The chain's CDR3 is CASSYLDRDAFF. CDR3 nucleotides: TGTGCCAGCAGTTACCTTGACAGGGACGCTTTCTTT.

The chain combines TRBV7-2 with TRBJ1-4, with 8 nucleotides matching TRBD1. This CDR3 has 14 residues. Germline values: CDR1 SGHTA, CDR2 FQGNSA. Unmatched junction bases numbered 6, after V lost 4 bases and J lost 8 bases. The CDR3 DNA reads as TGTGCCAGCAGCTACGGACAGGGCTTAGAAAAACTGTTTTTT. This gives the protein CASSYGQGLEKLFF.

This clone was counted between two and nine times. This chain links TRBV19 with TRBJ2-7; D is ambiguous. The germline V gene encodes CDR1 LNHDA and CDR2 SQIVND (reference sequence). V lost 1 base and J lost 9, with 7 bases in between. The CDR3 covers 11 residues. In DNA, the CDR3 is TGTGCCAGTAGTATAGGACTTCGGCAGTACTTC. This sequence encodes CASSIGLRQYF. Complete variable domain (other parts from reference TRBV19 and TRBJ2-7): DGGITQSPKYLFRKEGQNVTLSCEQNLNHDAMYWYRQDPGQGLRLIYYSQIVNDFQKGDIAEGYSVSREKKESFPLTVTSAQKNPTAFYLCASSIGLRQYFGPGTRLTVT.

The J gene is TRBJ2-7, the V gene TRBV6-5, with TRBD2 matching over 12 bases. The CDR3 runs 16 residues. Germline CDR1 and CDR2: MNHEY and SVGAGI. With 0 bases clipped from V and 6 bases from J, the junction kept 6 bases outside the gene matches. The CDR3 loop is CASSYSRTSGTSEQYF. The CDR3 DNA reads as TGTGCCAGCAGTTACTCGAGGACTAGCGGGACAAGCGAGCAGTACTTC.

The chain employs TRBV10-2 and TRBJ2-1; 9 bases agree with TRBD1. Germline lookup yields CDR1 WSHSY and CDR2 SAAADI. CDR3 length: 14 residues. The junction had 6 bases not matched to a gene; V was cut back by 5 bases and J by 7 bases. In DNA, the CDR3 is TGCGCCAGCAGTCCACAGGGGGCGGGGAATGAGCAGTTCTTC. Amino acids: CASSPQGAGNEQFF.

The V and J genes are TRBV16 and TRBJ1-5; the D is unclear. Trimming removed 3 bases at V and 4 bases at J, with 7 bases between. CDR3 length: 13 residues. The germline CDR1 and CDR2 sequences are KGHSY and FQNENV. The chain's CDR3 is CASSQRENQPQHF. The CDR3 DNA is TGTGCCAGCAGCCAGAGAGAAAATCAGCCCCAGCATTTT.

V gene TRBV12-3 or TRBV12-4 combines with J gene TRBJ1-5, with D maybe TRBD1 (5 bases). Trimming removed 7 bases at V and 4 bases at J, with 11 bases between. This CDR3 contains 13 residues. For the CDR3, the DNA is TGTGCCAGCAACAGACAGCTTAATCAGCCCCAGCATTTT. Amino acids: CASNRQLNQPQHF.

The V and J genes are TRBV9 and TRBJ1-5; D might be TRBD1 (5 bases). The CDR3 is 15 residues long. Germline CDR1 is SGDLS and CDR2 is YYNGEE. The ends were cut back, 3 bases at V and 3 bases at J, with 13 bases in the middle. The DNA of the CDR3 is TGTGCCAGCAGCGCTCAGGGTCAATCCAATCAGCCCCAGCATTTT. This codes for CASSAQGQSNQPQHF.

The chain employs TRBV6-1 and TRBJ2-7; 8 nucleotides line up with TRBD2. The J segment lost 2 bases and the V segment lost 3 bases, leaving 12 bases of the junction unmatched. Germline V gene lookup returns CDR1 MNHNS and CDR2 SASEGT. The CDR3 is 17 amino acids. The CDR3 is CASSEAVRAGATYEQYF. CDR3 in DNA: TGTGCCAGCAGTGAGGCTGTACGAGCGGGAGCTACCTACGAGCAGTACTTC.

The V gene is TRBV18, the J gene TRBJ2-2; possibly TRBD1 for D (6 bases). The CDR3 is 14 amino acids. The V gene lost 2 bases and the J gene lost 6 bases, with 10 bases spanning the gap. Germline CDR1 is KGHSH and CDR2 is LQKENI. Here the CDR3 reads CASSPGDKAGELFF. CDR3 DNA: TGTGCCAGCTCACCAGGGGACAAGGCCGGGGAGCTGTTTTTT.

In this sample, this clone turned up a few times. The chain employs TRBV18 and TRBJ2-7, with D maybe TRBD2 (6 bases). Trimming took 6 bases from V and 2 from J, leaving 14 bases between them. CDR3 length: 14 amino acids. CDR1 and CDR2 (germline): KGHSH, LQKENI. This chain's CDR3 is CASSQNAGPYEQYF. The CDR3 nucleotides are TGTGCCAGCTCCCAGAATGCGGGACCCTACGAGCAGTACTTC. Full variable domain (rest looked up from reference TRBV18 and TRBJ2-7): NAGVMQNPRHLVRRRGQEARLRCSPMKGHSHVYWYRQLPEEGLKFMVYLQKENIIDESGMPKERFSAEFPKEGPSILRIQQVVRGDSAAYFCASSQNAGPYEQYFGPGTRLTVT.

This clone was seen a few times. The chain links TRBV6-5 to TRBJ1-1; tentative D call: TRBD1 (5 bases). Germline V gene sequence: CDR1 MNHEY, CDR2 SVGAGI. The V end lost 8 bases, the J end lost 5 bases, and 18 bases lay between the germline ends. The CDR3 has 14 residues. The CDR3 loop is CASSRQLFMTEAFF. The CDR3 DNA reads as TGTGCCAGCTCGAGACAGCTGTTTATGACTGAAGCTTTCTTT.

The genes are TRBV3-1 (or the pseudogene TRBV3-2) and TRBJ2-3, with a possible D match to TRBD2 (6 bases). The germline CDR1 and CDR2 sequences are LGHDT and YNNKEL (reference sequence). The CDR3 is 17 amino acids. V lost 6 bases and J lost 1, with 20 bases in between. DNA for the CDR3: TGTGCCAGCAGACCCCGGGTAGCGTCTAGCGGCACAGATACGCAGTATTTT. Translated: CASRPRVASSGTDTQYF.

V and J are TRBV12-3 or TRBV12-4 and TRBJ1-3; D is uncertain. With 3 bases removed from V and 8 bases from J, the gap between germline ends came to 5 bases. This CDR3 comprises 11 residues. This CDR3 is CASSFVDTIYF. The CDR3, as DNA: TGTGCCAGCAGTTTCGTAGACACCATATATTTT.

The chain is built from TRBV6-5 and TRBJ2-1, with TRBD2 matching 11 bases. The CDR3 is 16 residues long. Germline V gives CDR1 MNHEY, CDR2 SVGAGI. The junction had 7 bases not matched to a gene; V was cut back by 2 bases and J by 7 bases. The CDR3 nucleotides read TGTGCCAGCAGTTACGGAGTAGCGGGAGGGGGGAATGAGCAGTTCTTC. This sequence encodes CASSYGVAGGGNEQFF.

This sequence joins TRBV5-1 and TRBJ2-5; 7 nucleotides line up with TRBD2. The J segment lost 1 base and the V segment lost 3 bases, leaving 15 bases of the junction unmatched. This CDR3 is 18 amino acids long. CDR1 SGHRS and CDR2 YFSETQ come from the germline V gene. In DNA form, the CDR3 reads TGCGCCAGCAGCTACCAGGGATCCCTAGCGGCAGCCCAAGAGACCCAGTACTTC. Protein: CASSYQGSLAAAQETQYF.

J is TRBJ1-6 and V is TRBV7-9; 8 bases fit TRBD1. The CDR3 totals 14 residues. V trimming: 4 bases; J trimming: 7 bases; junction bases outside the gene matches: 3. CDR1 and CDR2 from the germline V gene are SEHNR and FQNEAQ (reference sequence). This chain's CDR3 is CASSSDRANSPLHF. As DNA, the CDR3 is TGTGCCAGCAGCTCGGACAGGGCAAATTCACCCCTCCACTTT. Using reference TRBV7-9 and TRBJ1-6 for the parts outside the CDR3, the full variable domain is DTGVSQNPRHKITKRGQNVTFRCDPISEHNRLYWYRQTLGQGPEFLTYFQNEAQLEKSRLLSDRFSAERPKGSFSTLEIQRTEQGDSAMYLCASSSDRANSPLHFGNGTRLTVT.

The CDR3, as DNA: TGTGCCAGTAGTACAGCGGCCATGAACACCGGGGAGCTGTTTTTT. It translates to CASSTAAMNTGELFF. The rearrangement uses TRBV19 and TRBJ2-2, with D possibly TRBD2 on 5 matching bases. V was clipped by 4 bases and J by 1 base, with 10 bases between them. The germline CDR1 and CDR2 sequences are LNHDA and SQIVND (reference sequence). The CDR3 runs 15 residues.

This clone was found once. This sequence joins TRBV9 and TRBJ2-5; D possibly corresponds to TRBD2 (6 bases). The CDR3 is 15 residues long. Germline assignment: CDR1 SGDLS and CDR2 YYNGEE. V dropped 1 base and J dropped 5 bases, with 15 bases sitting between them. The DNA for the CDR3 is TGTGCCAGCAGCGTAATAGGAGGGCGGCTGGAGACCCAGTACTTC. It encodes CASSVIGGRLETQYF.